This TCR beta chain was sequenced for a study of shared clonotypes between healthy human individuals. Findings and caveats of the study: Non-shared clonotypes had lower generation probabilities than clonotypes shared by all four sorted-subset donors. Only a few donors were included, so the genetic and exposure-history diversity represented was limited.

The CDR3 is made up of 14 amino acids. The germline V and J ends were trimmed by 7 bases and 4 bases, with 17 bases remaining between them. Germline CDR1 and CDR2: LNHDA and SQIVND (reference sequence). The table came from immunoSEQ multiplex PCR; TCRdb's copy has only in-frame clones and leaves some out. The table lists over a million clones, about 76% of them singletons. Concerning this clone: The antigen is undetermined.

The chain couples TRBV19 to TRBJ2-7; D call uncertain. Material: memory CD4+ T cells sorted from blood. Subset here: CD45RA-negative fraction. The receptor was derived from a man aged 18 to 29 in good health. CDR3 sequence: CASKMTSPSYEQYF. In DNA form, the CDR3 reads TGTGCCAGTAAAATGACTTCCCCCTCTTACGAGCAGTACTTC.